This passage covers 16 T cell receptor beta chains from one sample sequenced in a study of blood T cell repertoires in COVID-19. Here immunoSEQ multiplex PCR was the method, and the copy in TCRdb shows in-frame clones only, minus some. The table records some 340,000 clones, 85% of them present only once. Sequencing was performed on peripheral blood. These receptors were collected from a woman under 30 with acute or convalescent COVID-19.

CDR3 sequence (DNA): TGTGCCAGCAGCCCAAGGAGTCCTACTAGCACAGATACGCAGTATTTT. This encodes CASSPRSPTSTDTQYF. The chain recombines TRBV5-5 with TRBJ2-3, with D hard to call. Germline V gene data show CDR1 as SGHKS and CDR2 as YYEKEE (reference sequence). The CDR3 extends over 16 amino acids. V lost 4 bases to trimming and J lost 0 bases, with 15 bases between them.

This clone occurred a few times. The chain employs TRBV2 and TRBJ2-7, with 9 nucleotides matching TRBD2. Germline CDR1 SNHLY, CDR2 FYNNEI. J gave up 4 bases and V 3 bases, and 7 bases lay outside the gene matches. The CDR3 totals 15 residues. The CDR3: CASSESPREGYEQYF. In DNA, the CDR3 is TGTGCCAGCAGTGAGTCGCCGCGGGAGGGTTACGAGCAGTACTTC. The complete variable domain, with remaining parts taken from reference TRBV2 and TRBJ2-7, reads EPEVTQTPSHQVTQMGQEVILRCVPISNHLYFYWYRQILGQKVEFLVSFYNNEISEKSEIFDDQFSVERPDGSNFTLKIRSTKLEDSAMYFCASSESPREGYEQYFGPGTRLTVT.

The chain uses TRBV6-5 and TRBJ2-1, with D perhaps matching TRBD1 (5 bases). V lost 3 bases, J lost 8 bases, and 11 bases lay in between. Germline assignment: CDR1 MNHEY and CDR2 SVGAGI. The CDR3 consists of 13 residues. CDR3 in amino acids: CASSYVQGDEQFF. DNA of the CDR3: TGTGCCAGCAGTTATGTTCAGGGCGATGAGCAGTTCTTC.

This chain links TRBV3-1 (or the pseudogene TRBV3-2) with TRBJ2-1, with D perhaps TRBD2 (6 bases). V was clipped by 1 base and J by 6 bases, with 10 bases between them. The CDR3 sequence is 14 residues long. Germline V gene lookup returns CDR1 LGHDT and CDR2 YNNKEL (reference sequence). In DNA form, the CDR3 reads TGTGCCAGCAGCCAAGGGGTCGGGAGCAATGAGCAGTTCTTC. Amino acids: CASSQGVGSNEQFF.

This CDR3 reads CASSLGLAGFFYEQYF. CDR3 DNA sequence: TGTGCCAGCAGCTTGGGACTAGCGGGTTTTTTTTACGAGCAGTACTTC. V and J are TRBV5-6 and TRBJ2-7; 10 bases agree with TRBD2. CDR1 and CDR2 from the germline V gene are SGHDT and YYEEEE. V was pared by 0 bases and J by 4 bases, with 7 bases of the junction left unmatched. The CDR3 is 16 amino acids.

V and J are TRBV5-4 and TRBJ2-3; 9 nucleotides align to TRBD2. Looked up from germline, CDR1 is SGHNT and CDR2 is YYREEE (reference sequence). V shed 0 bases and J 2 bases; nucleotides not matched to a gene: 4. The CDR3 loop spans 16 amino acids. The CDR3 loop is CASSLGLAGDTDTQYF. The CDR3 DNA is TGTGCCAGCAGCTTGGGATTAGCGGGGGACACAGATACGCAGTATTTT.

The DNA of the CDR3 is TGTGCCACCAGTGATTTGAAGGGGAATGAGCAGTTCTTC. Encoded protein: CATSDLKGNEQFF. The chain is built from TRBV24-1 and TRBJ2-1, with a tentative D call TRBD1 (5 bases). The length of the CDR3 is 13 residues. V shed 0 bases and J shed 7 bases, with 6 bases lying between them. The germline V gene has CDR1 KGHDR and CDR2 SFDVKD.

The chain carries TRBV6-5 and TRBJ1-1, with D maybe TRBD1 (5 bases). This CDR3 is built from 13 residues. The V end lost 7 bases, the J end lost 11 bases, and 20 bases lay between the germline ends. Germline CDR1 and CDR2: MNHEY and SVGAGI. Here the CDR3 DNA reads TGTGCCAGCACCCCTGACCGGGGCGGGAATGCTTTCTTT. Its translation is CASTPDRGGNAFF.

The sample holds a few counts of this clone. This sequence joins TRBV4-1 and TRBJ1-6; 8 bases are shared with TRBD1. Germline V gene lookup returns CDR1 MGHRA and CDR2 YSYEKL. The junction had 6 bases not matched to a gene; V was cut back by 4 bases and J by 10 bases. The CDR3 covers 14 residues. CDR3 sequence reads: CASSLGTGGSPLHF. CDR3 bases: TGCGCCAGCAGCCTAGGGACAGGCGGCTCACCCCTCCACTTT.

The chain has TRBV3-1 (or the pseudogene TRBV3-2) and TRBJ2-5; TRBD2 aligns across 13 bases. V was clipped by 0 bases and J by 7 bases; unmatched bases: 8. Germline V gene sequence: CDR1 LGHDT, CDR2 YNNKEL (reference sequence). The CDR3 contains 17 residues. Here the CDR3 DNA reads TGTGCCAGCAGCCAAGATCCGGGACTAGCGGGATATGGGACCCAGTACTTC. It translates to CASSQDPGLAGYGTQYF.

This clone was seen more than once but under ten times. The rearrangement uses TRBV6-4 and TRBJ2-1; perhaps TRBD2 as D (6 bases). The CDR3 runs 16 residues. CDR1 is MRHNA, CDR2 SNTAGT, per germline. Trimming left V 0 bases short and J 0 bases short, with 9 bases between. The CDR3 here is CASSDSAEGSYNEQFF. The CDR3 DNA reads as TGTGCCAGCAGTGACTCGGCGGAGGGCTCCTACAATGAGCAGTTCTTC.

The chain uses TRBV30 and TRBJ2-2; the D gene is possibly TRBD1 (6 bases). The CDR3 is 17 residues long. V was shortened by 2 bases and J by 5 bases, with 21 bases between the two germline ends. CDR1 GTSNPN and CDR2 SVGIG come from the germline V gene (reference sequence). The CDR3 bases are TGTGCCTGGAGTCTCATATACACAGGGAAAAGAACCGGGGAGCTGTTTTTT. It specifies CAWSLIYTGKRTGELFF.

The chain joins TRBV13 to TRBJ2-1; the match to TRBD1 covers 9 bases. The CDR3 has 15 amino acids. The germline V gene has CDR1 PRHDT and CDR2 FYEKMQ (reference sequence). V gave up 5 bases and J gave up 6 bases; unmatched junction bases: 8. The DNA for the CDR3 is TGTGCCAGCAGCGACCGGGACAGGGCTCCCAATGAGCAGTTCTTC. Translated, it gives CASSDRDRAPNEQFF.

The chain couples TRBV4-1 to TRBJ2-7, with 10 bases that match TRBD2. The CDR3 spans 16 residues. In germline, CDR1 is MGHRA, CDR2 YSYEKL. The V gene end was trimmed by 4 bases and the J gene end by 1 base; junction bases not matched to a gene: 7. The CDR3 spells CASSRDTSGVSYEQYF. The CDR3 nucleotides read TGCGCCAGCAGCCGAGATACTAGCGGGGTTTCCTACGAGCAGTACTTC.

This clone occurred a few times. This sequence joins TRBV27 and TRBJ1-1, with 8 bases that match TRBD1. With V trimmed by 4 bases and J by 6 bases, 1 base remained unmatched. Per germline, CDR1 MNHEY and CDR2 SMNVEV (reference sequence). This CDR3 is built from 12 residues. The CDR3 DNA is TGTGCCAGCAGTTCGACAGGGGCTGAAGCTTTCTTT. Translated, it gives CASSSTGAEAFF.

In regard to this clone: Compared with germline, one end of the junction differs, possibly owing to a read error. Written as DNA, the CDR3 is TGTGCCAGCAGCCAGGTGGATCAGTCCCAGCATTTT. As protein: CASSQVDQSQHF. The J gene is TRBJ1-5, the V gene TRBV7-9; D ambiguous. The CDR3 totals 12 residues. Per germline, CDR1 SEHNR and CDR2 FQNEAQ (reference sequence).